A selection of T cell receptor beta chains follows, all from one sample in a study of T-cell memory formation after mild COVID-19. TCRdb redid the calling of the 5' RACE reads with MiXCR, one entry per CDR3 protein. The sample lists a few hundred thousand distinct CDR3 sequences; 20% to 25% were seen once. The sequenced sample was PBMCs or a T cell subset sorted from them (not recorded which). These receptors originate from an adult woman who had mild COVID-19 (a few samples of this study predate the infection). Cell type and time point are not known. Each CDR3 is given with its conserved first and last residue. Fields, in order: clone size, D gene, J gene, V gene, CDR3 length, CDR3 protein, CDR3 DNA. A D gene is named only where the DNA matches it firmly. Size is stated for part of the rows, as once, few or many counts, or as a class when the clone is expanded.

many | TRBD2 | TRBJ2-1 | TRBV24-1 | 18 | CATSDSGSGLAVYNEQFF | TGTGCCACCAGTGATTCGGGATCGGGACTAGCGGTTTACAATGAGCAGTTCTTC
- | TRBD2 | TRBJ2-3 | TRBV10-2 | 16 | CASREISGRAPDTQYF | TGCGCCAGCAGGGAAATTAGCGGGAGGGCCCCAGATACGCAGTATTTT
once | - | TRBJ1-2 | TRBV3-1 | 12 | CASSQSLYGYTF | TGTGCCAGCAGCCAAAGCCTCTATGGCTACACCTTC
- | TRBD2 | TRBJ2-1 | TRBV12-3/TRBV12-4 | 15 | CASSAGTSRSNEQFF | TGTGCCAGCAGCGCCGGGACTAGCAGATCCAATGAGCAGTTCTTC
- | TRBD2 | TRBJ2-5 | TRBV5-6 | 16 | CASSLPSGSAGETQYF | TGTGCCAGCAGCTTGCCGAGCGGGAGTGCGGGGGAGACCCAGTACTTC
- | TRBD1 | TRBJ1-2 | TRBV19 | 17 | CASSPLTVDRGLDGYTF | TGTGCCAGTAGTCCACTCACCGTCGACAGGGGGCTTGATGGCTACACCTTC
few | TRBD1 | TRBJ2-3 | TRBV25-1 | 13 | CASSGTGVGTQYF | TGTGCCAGCAGTGGGACAGGGGTCGGAACGCAGTATTTT
- | TRBD1 | TRBJ2-7 | TRBV10-3 | 13 | CAISRDSSYEQYF | TGTGCCATCAGCAGGGACAGCTCCTACGAGCAGTACTTC
few | TRBD1 | TRBJ2-7 | TRBV9 | 15 | CASSVGTGYDYEQYF | TGTGCCAGCAGCGTGGGGACAGGGTACGACTACGAGCAGTACTTC
- | TRBD1 | TRBJ2-5 | TRBV3-1 | 15 | CASSQVGTGKETQYF | TGTGCCAGCAGCCAAGTCGGGACAGGGAAAGAGACCCAGTACTTC
- | - | TRBJ2-2 | TRBV6-1 | 13 | CASSFDTQGELFF | TGTGCCAGCAGTTTTGACACCCAGGGGGAGCTGTTTTTT
- | TRBD2 | TRBJ2-6 | TRBV2 | 18 | CASSATSGVRSGANVLTF | TGTGCCAGCAGTGCCACTAGCGGGGTCCGCTCTGGGGCCAACGTCCTGACTTTC
- | - | TRBJ2-1 | TRBV20-1 | 16 | CSARDQGPSSHHEQFF | TGCAGTGCTAGAGATCAGGGACCCTCTTCTCATCATGAGCAGTTCTTC
- | - | TRBJ1-2 | TRBV3-1 | 13 | CASSPDSAWGYTF | TGTGCCAGCAGCCCGGACAGTGCCTGGGGCTACACCTTC
- | - | TRBJ2-7 | TRBV27 | 14 | CASSYPGQIYEQYF | TGTGCCAGCAGTTATCCGGGGCAGATCTACGAGCAGTACTTC
- | - | TRBJ2-1 | TRBV7-9 | 13 | CARSLVSYNEQFF | TGTGCCAGAAGCTTAGTCTCCTACAATGAGCAGTTCTTC
few | - | TRBJ2-1 | TRBV3-1 | 14 | CASVGPPGDNEQFF | TGTGCCAGCGTAGGGCCCCCCGGGGACAATGAGCAGTTCTTC
few | TRBD2 | TRBJ2-3 | TRBV5-1 | 15 | CASRTGGGPTDTQYF | TGCGCCAGCAGGACCGGGGGGGGCCCCACAGATACGCAGTATTTT
few | - | TRBJ2-5 | TRBV12-3/TRBV12-4 | 12 | CASKAIGETQYF | TGTGCCAGCAAGGCCATCGGAGAGACCCAGTACTTC
- | TRBD1 | TRBJ1-1 | TRBV3-1 | 15 | CASSHYRTGGTEAFF | TGTGCCAGCAGCCATTACCGGACAGGGGGGACTGAAGCTTTCTTT
- | - | TRBJ1-5 | TRBV12-3/TRBV12-4 | 14 | CASRPHGWDQPQHF | TGTGCCAGCAGGCCTCACGGATGGGATCAGCCCCAGCATTTT
- | - | TRBJ1-4 | TRBV7-9 | 13 | CASSFPENEKLFF | TGTGCCAGCAGCTTTCCAGAGAATGAAAAACTGTTTTTT
- | - | TRBJ2-7 | TRBV7-2 | 14 | CASSPGDSLYEQYF | TGTGCCAGCAGCCCCGGTGACTCTCTCTACGAGCAGTACTTC